This paragraph reports one T cell receptor delta chain. This clone was found a few times. It has no known antigen specificity. A far larger clone differs by one base, so this is likely a read error. The sample contains more than one DNA sequence encoding this CDR3. For bulk TCR repertoire analysis, Vgamma9/Vdelta2+ and Vdelta2-negative gammadelta T cell populations were flow-sorted out of peripheral blood mononuclear cells. The library was made by multiplex PCR. These reads were obtained on an Illumina MiSeq. Both TCR gamma (TRG) and TCR delta (TRD) chains were sequenced from each sorted gammadelta T cell sample. The original pipeline was this. Repertoire analyses included clonotype tree plots, accumulated frequency of the top 20 clonotypes, diversity index (DI) and D75 metrics. TCRdb reanalyzed the public reads with the CATT caller, and identical DNA sequences were merged afterwards. None of the V and J calls come from the authors' own analysis; TCRdb made them. Counted in this sample were 85,000 to 95,000 delta-chain clones; over 1.1% of them appeared once. The top ten constitute over 8% of the sample.

The CDR3 spans 19 residues, from the cysteine through the phenylalanine. Only CDR3 DNA is held: 57 bases, read in frame from base 1. Trimming leaves V shorter by 5 bases and J shorter by 3 bases, with the junction holding 18 bases beyond the gene matches. In the germline V gene, CDR1 corresponds to TSWWSYY and CDR2 to QGS. This entry comes from a study of γδ T cells in repeated Plasmodium falciparum infection listed by TCRdb under 2021. Notes on the research overall: The natural-infection arm enrolled Malian children exposed to intense seasonal malaria transmission and compared the Malian children with Australian children matched for age and gender. Roughly 5 malaria-naive U.S. adults underwent four controlled human malaria infections by bites from P. falciparum NF54-infected Anopheles stephensi mosquitoes over approximately 640 days. Samples from controlled-infection subjects were taken at baseline, right before selected infections, and 21 days after each infection. The gammadelta TCR repertoires from Mali were analysed in two ways: cross-sectionally during periods with no transmission, and longitudinally across episodes of acute febrile malaria. The study looked at how repeated Plasmodium falciparum infection shapes the human gammadelta T cell repertoire, using both natural infection in Mali and controlled human malaria infection. General study outcomes and caveats: Generalizability was limited because the Malian cohort was drawn from a small rural village of predominantly one ethnic group. In Vdelta2-negative gammadelta TCR repertoires, which were largely Vdelta1+, repeated controlled infections appeared to drive waves of new clonotype selection. Because the controlled-infection cohort was small, analysis of inter-individual variability in gammadelta T cell responses was limited. Across time and infection, the Vgamma9/Vdelta2+ TCR repertoires showed a highly stable polyclonal makeup, with many TCRgamma sequences overlapping between individuals. Vdelta2-negative gammadelta TCR repertoires from Malian children appeared more clonally expanded, less diverse and less shared than those of Australian children.

The V and J genes are TRDV1 and TRDJ1; a stretch of 10 junction bases matches TRDD3. The J gene is not listed in TCRdb, so it was assigned here from a DNA match to germline. The TCR comes from a pool of human donors (malaria-infected and uninfected, not separated). The sequenced sample consisted of gamma-delta T cells from blood. Here the CDR3 is given as CALGYNLRRGIRVSDKLIF. The bases read TGTGCTCTTGGGTACAATCTACGGCGGGGGATACGTGTCTCCGATAAACTCATCTTT.